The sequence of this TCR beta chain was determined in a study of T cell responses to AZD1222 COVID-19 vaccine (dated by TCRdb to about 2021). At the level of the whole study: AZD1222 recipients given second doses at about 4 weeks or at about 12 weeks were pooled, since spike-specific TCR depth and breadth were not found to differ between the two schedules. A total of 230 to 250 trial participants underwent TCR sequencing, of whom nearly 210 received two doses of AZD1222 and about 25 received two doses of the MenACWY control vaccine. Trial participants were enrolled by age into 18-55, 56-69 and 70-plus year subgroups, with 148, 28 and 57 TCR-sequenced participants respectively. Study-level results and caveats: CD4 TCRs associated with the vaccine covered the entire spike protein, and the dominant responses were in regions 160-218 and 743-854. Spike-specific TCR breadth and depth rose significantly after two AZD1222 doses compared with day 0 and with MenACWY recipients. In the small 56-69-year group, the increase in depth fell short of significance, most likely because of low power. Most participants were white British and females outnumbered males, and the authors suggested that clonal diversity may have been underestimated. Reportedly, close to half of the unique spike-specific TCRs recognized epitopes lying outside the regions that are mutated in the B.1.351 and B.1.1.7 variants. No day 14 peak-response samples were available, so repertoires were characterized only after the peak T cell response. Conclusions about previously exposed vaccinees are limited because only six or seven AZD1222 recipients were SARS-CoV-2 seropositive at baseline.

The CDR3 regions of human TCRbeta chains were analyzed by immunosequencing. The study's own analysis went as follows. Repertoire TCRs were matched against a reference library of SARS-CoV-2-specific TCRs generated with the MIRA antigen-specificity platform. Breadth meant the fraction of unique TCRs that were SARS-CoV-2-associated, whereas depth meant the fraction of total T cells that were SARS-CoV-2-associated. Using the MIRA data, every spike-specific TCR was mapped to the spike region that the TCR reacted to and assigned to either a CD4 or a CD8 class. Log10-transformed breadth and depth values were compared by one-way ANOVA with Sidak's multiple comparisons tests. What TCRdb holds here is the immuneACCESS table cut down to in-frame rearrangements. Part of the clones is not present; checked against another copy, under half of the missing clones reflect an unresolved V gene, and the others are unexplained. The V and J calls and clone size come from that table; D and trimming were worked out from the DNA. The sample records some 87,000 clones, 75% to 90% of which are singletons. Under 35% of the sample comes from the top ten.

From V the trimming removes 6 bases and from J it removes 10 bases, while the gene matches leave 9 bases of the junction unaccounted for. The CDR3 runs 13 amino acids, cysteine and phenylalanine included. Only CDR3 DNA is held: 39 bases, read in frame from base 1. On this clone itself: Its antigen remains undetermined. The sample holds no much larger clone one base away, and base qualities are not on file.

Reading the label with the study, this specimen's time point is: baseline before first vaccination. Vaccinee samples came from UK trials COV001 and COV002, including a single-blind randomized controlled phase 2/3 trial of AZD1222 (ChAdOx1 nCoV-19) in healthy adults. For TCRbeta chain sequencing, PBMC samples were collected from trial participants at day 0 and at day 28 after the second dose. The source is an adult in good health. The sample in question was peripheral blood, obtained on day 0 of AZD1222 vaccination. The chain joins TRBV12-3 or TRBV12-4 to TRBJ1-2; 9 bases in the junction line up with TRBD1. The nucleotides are TGTGCCAGCAGCCCCGGGACAGGGATGATCTACACCTTC. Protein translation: CASSPGTGMIYTF.